One sample yielded the 32 T cell receptor beta chains listed below, sequenced in a study of T cell changes during pregnancy in multiple sclerosis. Here immunoSEQ multiplex PCR was the method, and the copy in TCRdb shows in-frame clones only, minus some. The sample holds fewer than 85,000 clones, under 95% seen once. The source was peripheral blood, collected after pregnancy. The receptor set was obtained from a female donor in good health, enrolled as a control in a pregnancy study.

This clone has only one observation. The chain couples TRBV5-1 to TRBJ2-3; 9 nucleotides align to TRBD2. The germline V gene encodes CDR1 SGHRS and CDR2 YFSETQ. This CDR3 has 18 amino acids. With 4 bases clipped from V and 2 bases from J, the junction kept 14 bases outside the gene matches. The CDR3 nucleotides read TGCGCCAGCAGCCCCGCCGGGACTAGCAGAATAGACACAGATACGCAGTATTTT. Protein sequence: CASSPAGTSRIDTDTQYF.

The J gene is TRBJ2-7, the V gene TRBV5-4; a possible D gene is TRBD2 (6 bases). V gave up 4 bases and J gave up 0 bases, with 14 bases separating them. Germline V lookup: CDR1 SGHNT, CDR2 YYREEE (reference sequence). CDR3 length: 15 amino acids. In nucleotides, the CDR3 is TGTGCCAGCAGCCTGGGGGAGGTTTCCTCCTACGAGCAGTACTTC. Protein: CASSLGEVSSYEQYF.

The chain combines TRBV14 with TRBJ2-5; 14 bases map to TRBD2. CDR1 and CDR2 (germline): SGHDN, FVKESK. The CDR3 totals 15 residues. Unmatched junction bases numbered 6, after V lost 6 bases and J lost 6 bases. The CDR3 sequence is CASRPGTSGGKTQYF. Written as DNA, the CDR3 is TGTGCCAGCAGACCCGGGACTAGCGGGGGAAAGACCCAGTACTTC.

The chain has TRBV7-3 and TRBJ1-2, with a weak D call TRBD1 (6 bases). The germline CDR1 and CDR2 sequences are SGHTA and FQGTGA. Trimming left V 5 bases short and J 7 bases short, with 17 bases between. CDR3 length equals 14 residues. The CDR3 loop reads CASSVGGAKGGYTF. For the CDR3, the DNA is TGTGCCAGCAGCGTGGGGGGGGCGAAAGGTGGCTACACCTTC.

The chain joins TRBV28 to TRBJ1-5; unclear D gene. The CDR3 extends over 14 amino acids. Germline V gene lookup returns CDR1 MDHEN and CDR2 SYDVKM. The V end was cut by 10 bases, the J end by 4 bases, with 17 bases between. In DNA, the CDR3 is TGTGCCACCAAGATCGGACTCATTAATCAGCCCCAGCATTTT. Amino acid sequence: CATKIGLINQPQHF.

The chain links TRBV6-5 to TRBJ2-3; the D gene is possibly TRBD1 (6 bases). The V and J ends lost 5 bases and 6 bases respectively, with 12 bases between them. The germline V gene has CDR1 MNHEY and CDR2 SVGAGI. The CDR3 is 13 amino acids. The chain's CDR3 is CASSTNRVDTQYF. The DNA of the CDR3 is TGTGCCAGCAGTACCAACAGGGTTGATACGCAGTATTTT.

This rearrangement joins TRBV29-1 to TRBJ1-2; TRBD1 aligns across 9 bases. The germline CDR1 and CDR2 sequences are SQVTM and ANQGSEA. There are 16 residues in the CDR3. With 4 bases clipped from V and 3 bases from J, the junction kept 12 bases outside the gene matches. This chain's CDR3 is CSVGSSGTGGYYGYTF. The DNA of the CDR3 is TGCAGCGTTGGATCTTCAGGAACAGGGGGCTACTATGGCTACACCTTC.

V and J are TRBV19 and TRBJ2-3, with 8 bases identical to TRBD2. J gave up 1 base and V 5 bases, and 8 bases lay outside the gene matches. The CDR3 extends over 16 amino acids. CDR1 is LNHDA and CDR2 is SQIVND in the germline V gene (reference sequence). CDR3 nucleotide sequence: TGTGCCAGTAGTCTACGGGGGGGCCAGCGCACAGATACGCAGTATTTT. It specifies CASSLRGGQRTDTQYF. The full variable domain, with the rest looked up from reference TRBV19 and TRBJ2-3, is DGGITQSPKYLFRKEGQNVTLSCEQNLNHDAMYWYRQDPGQGLRLIYYSQIVNDFQKGDIAEGYSVSREKKESFPLTVTSAQKNPTAFYLCASSLRGGQRTDTQYFGPGTRLTVL.

This clone appeared a single time. The CDR3 loop reads CASRGSNYGYTF. In DNA form, the CDR3 reads TGTGCCTCCAGGGGTTCTAACTATGGCTACACCTTC. This chain connects TRBV10-3 to TRBJ1-2, with D possibly TRBD1 on 6 matching bases. V was cut by 11 bases and J by 0 bases, with 10 bases left in between. This CDR3 is 12 amino acids long. Per germline, CDR1 ENHRY and CDR2 SYGVKD.

This clone was detected ten times or more. The gene calls are TRBV6-1 and TRBJ1-6; TRBD1 agrees at 7 bases. Losses at the gene ends were 8 bases for V and 10 bases for J; bases not matched to a gene: 8. There are 13 residues in the CDR3. CDR1 and CDR2 from the germline V gene are MNHNS and SASEGT. The DNA for the CDR3 is TGTGCCAGCCAGAGGGGGCTGGGGTCACCCCTCCACTTT. Translation: CASQRGLGSPLHF.

V gene TRBV6-5 combines with J gene TRBJ1-1, with 10 positions matching TRBD1. The CDR3 contains 15 residues. With V trimmed by 5 bases and J by 3 bases, 6 bases remained unmatched. In germline, CDR1 is MNHEY, CDR2 SVGAGI. For the CDR3, the DNA is TGTGCCAGCAGTCTGACAGGGGGCGTGGACACTGAAGCTTTCTTT. It encodes CASSLTGGVDTEAFF.

This clone was seen once. The rearrangement links TRBV7-8 to TRBJ1-5; D is unresolved. The germline V gene encodes CDR1 SGHVS and CDR2 FQNEAQ. The CDR3 is 14 amino acids. Trimming took off 1 base at V and 7 bases at J, with 11 bases between the two ends. CDR3 loop: CASSLVGVGQPQHF. DNA for the CDR3: TGTGCCAGCAGCTTAGTCGGGGTTGGCCAGCCCCAGCATTTT.

V is TRBV4-1 and J is TRBJ1-5, with D hard to call. Trimming stripped 0 bases from V and 6 bases from J, with 6 bases between. The CDR3 consists of 13 residues. Per the germline V gene, CDR1 is MGHRA and CDR2 is YSYEKL. The CDR3 here is CASSQDEGQPQHF. The CDR3 coding sequence is TGCGCCAGCAGCCAAGACGAGGGTCAGCCCCAGCATTTT.

This chain joins TRBV5-4 and TRBJ1-1, with 8 positions matching TRBD1. V trimming: 3 bases; J trimming: 4 bases; junction bases outside the gene matches: 8. CDR1 is SGHNT and CDR2 is YYREEE in the germline V gene (reference sequence). The length of the CDR3 is 15 residues. The CDR3 region is CASSSDQGASTEAFF. CDR3 bases: TGTGCCAGCAGCTCAGATCAGGGGGCAAGCACTGAAGCTTTCTTT.

The J gene is TRBJ2-3, the V gene TRBV7-5; no check of the table's D call, TRBD1, against the DNA was made. TRBV7-5 has pseudogene status. The length of the CDR3 is 14 residues. The CDR3 loop reads CARSLSDIKDTQYF. Written as DNA, the CDR3 is TGTGCCAGAAGCTTATCGGACATAAAGGATACGCAGTATTTT.

The chain carries TRBV4-2 and TRBJ2-5; D remains ambiguous. Germline CDR1 and CDR2: LGHNA and YNFKEQ. Trimming removed 4 bases from V and 5 bases from J, with 17 bases in between. The CDR3 sequence is 15 residues long. The DNA of the CDR3 is TGTGCCAGCAGCCCATACCGTGGCTCCTCCGAGACCCAGTACTTC. Protein product: CASSPYRGSSETQYF.

This clone was recorded only once. The chain carries TRBV7-2 and TRBJ1-1; 7 nucleotides align to TRBD1. The germline V gene has CDR1 SGHTA and CDR2 FQGNSA. Germline trimming cut 5 bases from V and 0 bases from J; bases unmatched to any gene: 6. CDR3 size: 15 residues. The CDR3 nucleotides are TGTGCCAGCAGCCAACGACAGGGCCTGAACACTGAAGCTTTCTTT. It specifies CASSQRQGLNTEAFF.

The count of this clone is one. This CDR3 reads CASRSGSPETQYF. CDR3 in DNA: TGTGCCAGCCGTAGCGGGAGTCCAGAGACCCAGTACTTC. The gene calls are TRBV6-1 and TRBJ2-5, with TRBD2 matching over 9 bases. V gave up 8 bases and J gave up 4 bases; unmatched junction bases: 5. The CDR3 runs to 13 residues. In germline, CDR1 is MNHNS, CDR2 SASEGT.

The chain couples TRBV19 to TRBJ2-1, with 10 bases lining up with TRBD2. The V and J ends lost 3 bases and 6 bases, in that order; junction bases with no gene match: 5. The CDR3 length is 15 residues. Germline CDR1 reads LNHDA; CDR2 reads SQIVND (reference sequence). Written as DNA, the CDR3 is TGTGCCAGTAGTATCGGCGCTAGCGGGGGCAATGAGCAGTTCTTC. Translating gives CASSIGASGGNEQFF.

This chain links TRBV15 with TRBJ1-5; the match to TRBD1 covers 10 bases. Losses at the gene ends were 3 bases for V and 5 bases for J; bases not matched to a gene: 4. Germline V gives CDR1 LNHNV, CDR2 YYDKDF (reference sequence). CDR3 length equals 15 residues. The DNA for the CDR3 is TGTGCCACCAGCAGGAGGGGACAGGGGCATCAGCCCCAGCATTTT. Protein product: CATSRRGQGHQPQHF. The full variable domain, completed using reference TRBV15 and TRBJ1-5, is DAMVIQNPRYQVTQFGKPVTLSCSQTLNHNVMYWYQQKSSQAPKLLFHYYDKDFNNEADTPDNFQSRRPNTSFCFLDIRSPGLGDTAMYLCATSRRGQGHQPQHFGDGTRLSIL.

This clone was seen a single time. The chain uses TRBV19 and TRBJ2-1; possibly TRBD2 for D (5 bases). Per germline, CDR1 LNHDA and CDR2 SQIVND (reference sequence). This CDR3 spans 14 amino acids. Trimming took 5 bases from V and 6 from J, leaving 14 bases between them. CDR3 nucleotides: TGTGCCAGTAGTTCTCTAGCAGGAGGCAATGAGCAGTTCTTC. Amino acids: CASSSLAGGNEQFF.

The rearrangement uses TRBV6-5 and TRBJ2-3; TRBD2 agrees at 10 bases. CDR3 size: 16 residues. Germline loops: CDR1 MNHEY, CDR2 SVGAGI. V lost 0 bases and J lost 4; bases outside the gene matches: 4. CDR3 DNA: TGTGCCAGCAGTTACTCTCTAGCGGGGGCCCCAGATACGCAGTATTTT. Translation gives CASSYSLAGAPDTQYF.

This clone has just a few counts. The gene calls are TRBV9 and TRBJ2-5, with D perhaps TRBD1 (7 bases). The CDR3 covers 16 residues. Germline-derived CDR1 and CDR2 are SGDLS and YYNGEE. Trimming removed 2 bases from V and 3 bases from J, with 17 bases in between. The CDR3 loop is CASSVRDRSGEETQYF. DNA of the CDR3: TGTGCCAGCAGCGTTAGGGACAGATCGGGAGAAGAGACCCAGTACTTC. The full variable domain, completed using reference TRBV9 and TRBJ2-5, is DSGVTQTPKHLITATGQRVTLRCSPRSGDLSVYWYQQSLDQGLQFLIQYYNGEERAKGNILERFSAQQFPDLHSELNLSSLELGDSALYFCASSVRDRSGEETQYFGPGTRLLVL.

The rearrangement joins TRBV5-4 to TRBJ2-5, with D perhaps matching TRBD2 (6 bases). In germline, CDR1 is SGHNT, CDR2 YYREEE (reference sequence). The CDR3 totals 15 residues. V was cut by 0 bases and J by 1 base, with 10 bases left in between. CDR3 bases: TGTGCCAGCAGCTTGGCCGGGGGATTCCAAGAGACCCAGTACTTC. Amino acids: CASSLAGGFQETQYF.

The gene calls are TRBV2 and TRBJ2-3; 7 nucleotides match TRBD1. The length of the CDR3 is 15 residues. V lost 7 bases, J lost 1 base, and 8 bases stayed unmatched. The germline V gene has CDR1 SNHLY and CDR2 FYNNEI. CDR3 sequence (DNA): TGTGCCAGCACCCAGACAGGGACAGGCACAGATACGCAGTATTTT. This encodes CASTQTGTGTDTQYF.

V gene TRBV5-8 combines with J gene TRBJ2-7; 10 nucleotides match TRBD1. CDR3 size: 15 residues. V lost 4 bases and J lost 4; bases outside the gene matches: 8. Germline values: CDR1 SGHTS, CDR2 YDEGEE. The CDR3 here is CASSLRQGAPYEQYF. CDR3 in DNA: TGTGCCAGCAGCCTACGACAGGGGGCTCCGTACGAGCAGTACTTC.

This chain links TRBV19 with TRBJ2-4; the D is unclear. The V end lost 3 bases, the J end lost 2 bases, and 11 bases lay between the germline ends. Per the germline V gene, CDR1 is LNHDA and CDR2 is SQIVND (reference sequence). The length of the CDR3 is 15 residues. The CDR3 is CASSMGLPSKNIQYF. The CDR3 nucleotides are TGTGCCAGTAGTATGGGCCTGCCGTCCAAAAACATTCAGTACTTC.

This rearrangement joins TRBV4-1 to TRBJ2-2, with 7 bases aligning to TRBD2. V shed 1 base and J 5 bases; nucleotides not matched to a gene: 10. Germline V gives CDR1 MGHRA, CDR2 YSYEKL. CDR3 length: 17 residues. The CDR3 sequence: CASSQGVSSGVTGELFF. CDR3 DNA: TGCGCCAGCAGCCAAGGTGTTTCTAGCGGCGTAACCGGGGAGCTGTTTTTT.

The chain is built from TRBV29-1 and TRBJ2-3; D might be TRBD1 (5 bases). Germline assignment: CDR1 SQVTM and CDR2 ANQGSEA. CDR3 size: 15 residues. Trimming took off 4 bases at V and 1 base at J, with 15 bases between the two ends. For the CDR3, the DNA is TGCAGCGTTGCACATCAGGGTGGGGGCACAGATACGCAGTATTTT. It specifies CSVAHQGGGTDTQYF.

The V call is TRBV7-2, the J call TRBJ2-2; 7 nucleotides align to TRBD1. Losses at the gene ends were 3 bases for V and 5 bases for J; bases not matched to a gene: 6. The CDR3 covers 15 residues. CDR1 and CDR2 from the germline V gene are SGHTA and FQGNSA. CDR3 protein: CASSFDRATTGELFF. The CDR3 nucleotides read TGTGCCAGCAGCTTTGACAGGGCCACAACCGGGGAGCTGTTTTTT.

This chain connects TRBV5-1 to TRBJ2-7; the match to TRBD1 covers 7 bases. V lost 0 bases to trimming and J lost 6 bases; unmatched junction nucleotides: 9. Germline V gives CDR1 SGHRS, CDR2 YFSETQ. The CDR3 is made up of 15 amino acids. In DNA, the CDR3 is TGCGCCAGCAGCTTGGAGGTAGGGGGCCCTACCGAGCAGTACTTC. This gives the protein CASSLEVGGPTEQYF.

The rearrangement joins TRBV7-9 to TRBJ1-2; D is undetermined. V was pared by 5 bases and J by 4 bases, with 20 bases between. Germline loops: CDR1 SEHNR, CDR2 FQNEAQ (reference sequence). The CDR3 is 16 residues long. CDR3 bases: TGTGCCAGCAGCCATTGGGCCCTCAACCCTTCCTATGGCTACACCTTC. Translation gives CASSHWALNPSYGYTF.